This is a list of T cell receptor beta chains from one sample in a study of tumor-infiltrating lymphocytes in primary liver carcinoma. TCRdb used MiXCR to reprocess the multiplex PCR reads, holding one entry per CDR3 protein. Found here are 45,000 or so distinct CDR3 sequences, 75% of them singletons; the top ten hold around 40%. The source material was tumor-adjacent normal liver tissue. Receptors were obtained from a woman in her 30s with primary liver carcinoma and hepatitis B virus infection. CDR3s include the opening cysteine and the closing phenylalanine or tryptophan. A D gene is named only where the DNA matches it firmly. Only some rows state a clone size, as once, few, many or a class for expanded clones.

>TRBV12-3/TRBV12-4|-|15|-|TRBJ2-5
TGTGCCAGCAGCGCCAACCCCGGGAGCGAACAGACCCAATACTTC
CASSANPGSEQTQYF
>TRBV11-2|-|14|-|TRBJ2-7
TGTGCCAGTGGCCCTATAGTGGGAGTGAAAGAGCAGTACTTC
CASGPIVGVKEQYF
>TRBV24-1|-|16|-|TRBJ2-7
TGTGCCATCAGTGCCCTTCCACACGGAGTCTCCTACGAACAGTACTTC
CAISALPHGVSYEQYF
>TRBV9|TRBD2|15|few|TRBJ2-1
TGTGCCAGCAGCGTAGCTGGGACTAGCGCAAATGAGCAGTTCTTC
CASSVAGTSANEQFF
>TRBV11-2|-|11|few|TRBJ2-4
TGTGCCAGCAGCCCTGCCTTCGTTCGGTACTTC
CASSPAFVRYF
>TRBV12-3/TRBV12-4|TRBD1|14|many|TRBJ1-6
TGTGCCAGCAGCACGACAGGGATTAATTCACCCCTCCACTTT
CASSTTGINSPLHF
>TRBV11-2|-|13|-|TRBJ2-1
TGTGCCAGGAGCTTAGACTCCTGCAATGAGCAGTTCTTC
CARSLDSCNEQFF
>TRBV30|TRBD2|14|many|TRBJ2-6
TGTGCCCACGGGGGGGACTCTGGGGCCAACGTCCTGACTTTC
CAHGGDSGANVLTF
>TRBV12-3/TRBV12-4|-|13|-|TRBJ2-3
TGTGTCAGCAGTTTTAGGGAGACAGATACGCTGTATTTT
CVSSFRETDTLYF
>TRBV12-3/TRBV12-4|TRBD1|15|many|TRBJ2-5
TGTGCCAGCAGTTTGGTGAACAGGGGGCTGGAGACCCAGTACTTC
CASSLVNRGLETQYF
>TRBV6-2/TRBV6-3|-|16|-|TRBJ2-7
TGTACTAGCAGCTACCCTGGGACAGCACCATTCTACGAGCAGTACTTC
CTSSYPGTAPFYEQYF
>TRBV5-6|-|15|many|TRBJ2-1
TGTGCCAGCAGCGTCGGATCAGGAAGGGGCAATGAGCAGTTCTTC
CASSVGSGRGNEQFF
>TRBV11-2|-|15|-|TRBJ2-1
TGTGCCAGCAGTTTTATGAGGACCTCATACAATGAGCAGTTCTTC
CASSFMRTSYNEQFF
>TRBV6-1|-|15|-|TRBJ1-1
TGTCCCATTAGCTTGGAAGGGCTTAGCGGCACTGAAGCTTTCTTT
CPISLEGLSGTEAFF
>TRBV11-2|-|11|-|TRBJ2-3
TGTGCCAACAACTACACAGATATGCAGTATTTT
CANNYTDMQYF
>TRBV6-1|-|15|-|TRBJ1-4
TGTGCCAGCAGTGAAGCATTGTTAGGGTCTGAAAAACTGTTTTTT
CASSEALLGSEKLFF
>TRBV7-9|-|16|many|TRBJ2-7
TGTGCCAGCAGCTTAGTTGGTTATCGGTTACCCTACGAGCAGTACTTC
CASSLVGYRLPYEQYF
>TRBV5-5|TRBD2|17|many|TRBJ2-7
TGTGCCAGCAGCTTGGCTCTAGCGGGACCGATTACCTACGAGCAGTACTTC
CASSLALAGPITYEQYF
>TRBV6-1|-|15|-|TRBJ2-3
TGTTCCAGCAGAGCCACAGGGAGAGCCACAGATACGGAGTATTTT
CSSRATGRATDTEYF
>TRBV28|TRBD1|17|-|TRBJ1-6
TGTGTCATCAGTCCCGTTCGGACAGGCTCCTATAATTCACCCCTCCACTTT
CVISPVRTGSYNSPLHF
>TRBV11-2|-|13|-|TRBJ1-2
TGTGCCAGCAGCATTGGAGAGTCCTATGGATACACTTTC
CASSIGESYGYTF
>TRBV28|-|16|-|TRBJ2-1
TGTTCCAGCAGTTTAAATTCGGGAATTAACCCCACGGGGCGGTTCTTC
CSSSLNSGINPTGRFF
>TRBV7-9|-|13|-|TRBJ2-1
TGTGCCAGCACCTTAGTTAATCGCGATGAGCAGTTCTTT
CASTLVNRDEQFF
>TRBV4-3|TRBD2|17|-|TRBJ2-4
TGCGCCAGCAACCAGACATTAACCGGGACTAGATGGGACATTCAGTACTTC
CASNQTLTGTRWDIQYF
>TRBV30|TRBD1|15|many|TRBJ1-2
TGTGCCTGGAGTATGCCTACAGGGGGAGGCTATGGCTACACCTTC
CAWSMPTGGGYGYTF
>TRBV4-3|-|15|-|TRBJ1-2
TGCAGCAGCAGCTACCGAGACCAGCCTCACTGGGGCTACACCTTC
CSSSYRDQPHWGYTF
>TRBV4-2|TRBD1|17|-|TRBJ2-2
TGTGCCAGCAGCCAACAGGGGACAGGGGTGAACACGGGGGAGCTGTTTTTT
CASSQQGTGVNTGELFF
>TRBV5-6|-|17|-|TRBJ2-6
TGTGCCAACAGCCAGGATAGCAGCTTCTCAGGGGCCAACGTCCTGACTTTC
CANSQDSSFSGANVLTF
>TRBV20-1|-|15|few|TRBJ1-5
TGCAGTACTCTTGGCTCCCCCGGGGGCAATCAGCCCCAGCATTTT
CSTLGSPGGNQPQHF
>TRBV7-8|-|14|-|TRBJ2-7
TGTGCCAGCAGCTACGTAGGGGCTGGAGAGGAGCAGTACTTC
CASSYVGAGEEQYF
>TRBV5-1|-|14|many|TRBJ2-1
TGCGCCAGCAAGACGATGGCAGGCGGAAGTGAGCAGTTCTTC
CASKTMAGGSEQFF
>TRBV9|TRBD2|16|few|TRBJ2-1
TGTGCCAGCAGCGGGGGACTAGCGGGTGACTACAATGAGCAGTTCTTC
CASSGGLAGDYNEQFF
>TRBV6-1|-|14|once|TRBJ1-5
TGTGCCAGTAAGGGGATAAATAGCGATCACCCCCAGCATTTT
CASKGINSDHPQHF
>TRBV30|-|12|-|TRBJ2-2
TGTGCCTGTACCCTTTACACAGGGAAGCTGTTTTTT
CACTLYTGKLFF
>TRBV6-1|-|14|-|TRBJ2-7
TGTGCCAGCAGTGTCCGGGCTCTAACCCACGAACAGTACTTC
CASSVRALTHEQYF
>TRBV28|TRBD2|15|once|TRBJ2-4
TGTGCCAGCAATTTATGGGCGGGAGTCAAAGACATTCAGTACTTC
CASNLWAGVKDIQYF
>TRBV6-6|-|15|many|TRBJ1-6
TGTGCCAGCAGTTCCCGGGGCCACAGTGGATCACCCCTCCACTTT
CASSSRGHSGSPLHF
>TRBV28|TRBD2|14|-|TRBJ2-2
TGTGCCATCAGTCTCGAGACTAGCTGTTTGGAGCTGTTTTTT
CAISLETSCLELFF
>TRBV7-9|TRBD2|14|few|TRBJ2-7
TGTGCCAGTAGCTCGGGAGGTCTCTCCTACAAGCAGTACTTC
CASSSGGLSYKQYF
>TRBV6-1|-|13|-|TRBJ1-5
TGTGCAAGCCGTGGAGACGCAGCAAAGCCCCAGCATTTT
CASRGDAAKPQHF
>TRBV4-2|-|20|-|TRBJ2-4
TGTGCCAGCAGCCAAAGAGGGTCACGGCAGGGTTCAGGGGACGAAAACATTCAGTACTTC
CASSQRGSRQGSGDENIQYF
>TRBV11-2|TRBD1|16|-|TRBJ2-5
TGTGCCAGCAGCACAAGAACAGGGGGCACGAAAGGGAGCCAGTACTTC
CASSTRTGGTKGSQYF
>TRBV7-8|-|14|-|TRBJ2-5
TGTGCCAGCACCTTAGGATGGCCCCAAGAGACCCAGTGCTTC
CASTLGWPQETQCF
>TRBV5-4|TRBD2|15|many|TRBJ2-1
TGTGCCAGCAGCTTTAGCGGGAGTTCGTACGATGAGCAGTTCTTC
CASSFSGSSYDEQFF
>TRBV30|-|17|many|TRBJ2-2
TGTGCCTGGAGTCTCGCTTACGCGGGAACCAACACCGGGGAGCTGTTTTTT
CAWSLAYAGTNTGELFF
>TRBV6-2/TRBV6-3|-|15|-|TRBJ2-7
TGTGCCAGCAGTTACTATCGGTACAAAAGGGACGAGCAGTACTTC
CASSYYRYKRDEQYF
>TRBV6-1|TRBD2|14|-|TRBJ2-3
TGTGCCAAGAGTGAAAGCGGGAGTGAGGATACGCAGTATTTT
CAKSESGSEDTQYF
>TRBV10-3|TRBD1|12|few|TRBJ1-2
TGTGCCATCAGTGGGGGGACAGTCCGCTACACCTTC
CAISGGTVRYTF
>TRBV6-2/TRBV6-3|-|12|-|TRBJ2-7
TGTGACAGCAGCCGCTCAGCCTACGAGCAGTACTTC
CDSSRSAYEQYF
>TRBV20-1|TRBD1|15|-|TRBJ1-2
TGCAGTGCTAGAGATAGTAGACAGGGGGCTGCGGGCTACACCTTC
CSARDSRQGAAGYTF